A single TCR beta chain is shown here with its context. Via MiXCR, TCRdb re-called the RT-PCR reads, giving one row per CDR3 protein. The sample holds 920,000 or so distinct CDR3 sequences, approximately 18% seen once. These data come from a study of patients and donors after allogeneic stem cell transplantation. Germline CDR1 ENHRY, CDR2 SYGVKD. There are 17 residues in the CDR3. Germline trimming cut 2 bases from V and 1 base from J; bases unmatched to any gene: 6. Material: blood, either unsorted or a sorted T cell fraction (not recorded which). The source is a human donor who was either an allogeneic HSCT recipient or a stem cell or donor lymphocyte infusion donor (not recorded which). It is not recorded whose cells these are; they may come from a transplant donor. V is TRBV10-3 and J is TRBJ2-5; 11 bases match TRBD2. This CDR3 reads CAISEPLAGGSQETQYF. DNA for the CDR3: TGTGCCATCAGTGAGCCCCTAGCGGGGGGTTCCCAAGAGACCCAGTACTTC.